Following are 29 T cell receptor beta chains from one sample sequenced in a study of blood T cells in healthy people across ages. With a J-beta primer mix and a sample-barcoded 5' primer, a second PCR ran about 7 to 12 cycles. Each CDR3 protein gets one entry after TCRdb re-called the 5' RACE reads with MiXCR. This table holds roughly 1 million distinct CDR3 sequences, approximately 25% found once. A further study also used this sample, focusing on T cells of mothers and their children.

The sample was blood. The receptors were gathered from a girl aged 2-10 years in good health.

This clonotype was detected only a few times. The V and J genes are TRBV6-5 and TRBJ2-7; D ambiguous. V was pared by 1 base and J by 6 bases, with 7 bases between. CDR1 and CDR2 (germline): MNHEY, SVGAGI. The CDR3 runs to 12 residues. The CDR3 DNA is TGTGCCAGCAGTTACTATGGCGGCGAGCAGTACTTC. This codes for CASSYYGGEQYF.

This clonotype turned up a few times. This chain connects TRBV6-1 to TRBJ2-1; 13 bases match TRBD2. The CDR3 runs to 18 residues. Germline V gene sequence: CDR1 MNHNS, CDR2 SASEGT. The J segment lost 0 bases and the V segment lost 6 bases, leaving 8 bases of the junction unmatched. CDR3 in amino acids: CASRSGTSGVHSYNEQFF. The DNA for the CDR3 is TGTGCCAGCAGAAGCGGGACTAGCGGGGTTCACTCCTACAATGAGCAGTTCTTC.

The chain recombines TRBV12-3 or TRBV12-4 with TRBJ2-3, with 14 bases matching TRBD2. CDR3 length equals 19 residues. The V segment lost 6 bases and the J segment 5 bases; nucleotides outside the gene matches: 16. The CDR3 loop is CASRGGLAGVGGVLDTQYF. The CDR3 DNA reads TGTGCCAGCAGGGGGGGACTAGCGGGAGTTGGCGGCGTTCTAGATACGCAGTATTTT.

The V and J genes are TRBV29-1 and TRBJ2-5; no clear D. The DNA end favors TRBJ2-1, so the J call may be wrong. The CDR3 has 12 amino acids. Looked up from germline, CDR1 is SQVTM and CDR2 is ANQGSEA. DNA for the CDR3: TGCAGCGCATTAAACGGGCTTGGAGAGCAGTTCTTC. Protein product: CSALNGLGEQFF.

The rearrangement uses TRBV4-1 and TRBJ2-1, with D uncertain. Germline values: CDR1 MGHRA, CDR2 YSYEKL. Trimming removed 8 bases from V and 5 bases from J, with 13 bases in between. The CDR3 totals 13 residues. For the CDR3, the DNA is TGCGCCAGCGGCGGAACTAACGACAATGAGCAGTTCTTC. Translating it yields CASGGTNDNEQFF.

In this sample, this clonotype turned up a few times. The V gene is TRBV9, the J gene TRBJ2-3; the D gene is possibly TRBD2 (5 bases). The germline CDR1 and CDR2 sequences are SGDLS and YYNGEE. CDR3 length: 13 residues. The germline V and J ends were trimmed by 4 bases and 5 bases, with 11 bases remaining between them. CDR3 nucleotide sequence: TGTGCCAGCAGCCGGGGTCCAGAAGATACGCAGTATTTT. Translating gives CASSRGPEDTQYF.

This clonotype was counted a few times. V gene TRBV20-1 combines with J gene TRBJ2-7; D may match TRBD1 or TRBD2 (5 bases each). Germline CDR1 reads DFQATT; CDR2 reads SNEGSKA (reference sequence). The CDR3 spans 15 residues. Trimming pared 4 bases from V and 2 bases from J, leaving 18 bases between. CDR3 nucleotides: TGCAGTGCTAAAGCCACAGAGGGACGGACCTACGAGCAGTACTTC. It yields the protein CSAKATEGRTYEQYF.

The sample holds a few counts of this clonotype. The chain uses TRBV7-3 and TRBJ2-1; D is undetermined. Between the trimmed V and J ends, which lost 5 bases and 5 bases, there was a span of 10 bases. Germline assignment: CDR1 SGHTA and CDR2 FQGTGA. The CDR3 is 13 residues long. DNA for the CDR3: TGTGCCAGCAGCGCAGGACCAGACAATGAGCAGTTCTTC. It is translated as CASSAGPDNEQFF.

The CDR3 reads CASSSVGGDEDTQYF. The CDR3 DNA sequence: TGTGCCAGCAGCTCCGTGGGGGGCGACGAGGATACGCAGTATTTT. V is TRBV7-2 and J is TRBJ2-3; D assignment may be TRBD1 or TRBD2 (6 bases each). CDR1 is SGHTA, CDR2 FQGNSA, per germline. Deletions cut 4 bases from V and 6 bases from J, with 17 bases between. The length of the CDR3 is 15 residues.

This clonotype has a handful of counts. The V and J genes are TRBV6-6 and TRBJ2-7; D remains unclear. Trimming removed 2 bases from V and 3 bases from J, with 14 bases in between. This CDR3 comprises 15 residues. Looked up from germline, CDR1 is MNHNY and CDR2 is SVGAGI (reference sequence). As DNA, the CDR3 is TGTGCCAGCAGTTACCCCGGATCAATAGTCTACGAGCAGTACTTC. It specifies CASSYPGSIVYEQYF.

The V gene is TRBV7-8, the J gene TRBJ2-7; D gene ambiguous. CDR1 is SGHVS and CDR2 is FQNEAQ in the germline V gene. The V end was cut by 7 bases, the J end by 6 bases, with 19 bases between. The CDR3 loop spans 14 amino acids. In DNA, the CDR3 is TGTGCCAGCACCAACCCTAATCTAGTCGTCGAGCAGTACTTC. As protein: CASTNPNLVVEQYF.

The CDR3 nucleotides are TGCAGCGTAGAGGGACTAGCGGGAGAGGTGTCAAATGAGCAGTTCTTC. Translation gives CSVEGLAGEVSNEQFF. The chain combines TRBV29-1 with TRBJ2-1, with TRBD2 matching 14 bases. CDR1 and CDR2 (germline): SQVTM, ANQGSEA. V was pared by 6 bases and J by 7 bases, with 11 bases of the junction left unmatched. The CDR3 contains 16 residues.

This chain uses TRBV20-1 with TRBJ2-1; 11 bases are shared with TRBD2. The ends lost 3 bases at V and 5 bases at J; junction bases unmatched: 9. The CDR3 consists of 16 residues. Germline V gene data show CDR1 as DFQATT and CDR2 as SNEGSKA (reference sequence). The chain's CDR3 is CSARALAGGPHNEQFF. The CDR3 nucleotides are TGCAGTGCTAGGGCCTTAGCGGGAGGGCCCCACAATGAGCAGTTCTTC.

The V call is TRBV7-2, the J call TRBJ2-3; TRBD2 aligns across 13 bases. J gave up 2 bases and V 5 bases, and 7 bases lay outside the gene matches. CDR1 SGHTA and CDR2 FQGNSA come from the germline V gene. This CDR3 is built from 17 residues. The CDR3, as DNA: TGTGCCAGCAGCGCCCGACTAGCGGGGGGTTTCACAGATACGCAGTATTTT. As protein: CASSARLAGGFTDTQYF.

The chain recombines TRBV5-1 with TRBJ2-5; 9 nucleotides match TRBD1. Germline V CDR1 and CDR2: SGHRS, YFSETQ. Unmatched junction bases numbered 4, after V lost 4 bases and J lost 0 bases. CDR3 length: 15 residues. CDR3: CASSAGTGHQETQYF. The CDR3 DNA reads TGCGCCAGCAGCGCGGGGACAGGGCACCAAGAGACCCAGTACTTC.

This clonotype was picked up many times. One end of the junction fails to match germline, which may point to a read error. This sequence joins TRBV11-1 and TRBJ2-5, with D hard to call. This CDR3 is built from 15 residues. CDR1 is SGHAT and CDR2 is FQDESV in the germline V gene (reference sequence). CDR3 sequence (DNA): TGTGCCAGCAGCTTTATGGATGTATTGTCGGAACCCCAGCACTTC. Its translation is CASSFMDVLSEPQHF.

The sample holds a few counts of this clonotype. V usage is TRBV4-1 and J usage is TRBJ2-7, with TRBD1 matching over 11 bases. The trim removed 1 base at V and 9 bases at J, leaving 11 bases unmatched. The CDR3 is made up of 16 amino acids. Germline V gene data show CDR1 as MGHRA and CDR2 as YSYEKL. The CDR3 DNA reads TGCGCCAGCAGCCAAGGTCGGGGACAGGGGGGCGTCGGGCAGTACTTC. Translation: CASSQGRGQGGVGQYF.

This clonotype came up a few times. The chain joins TRBV29-1 to TRBJ1-2, with D possibly TRBD1 on 5 matching bases. Germline assignment: CDR1 SQVTM and CDR2 ANQGSEA. The ends were cut back, 1 base at V and 0 bases at J, with 6 bases in the middle. This CDR3 is built from 13 residues. CDR3 residues: CSVEAGTNYGYTF. The DNA of the CDR3 is TGCAGCGTTGAAGCAGGGACTAACTATGGCTACACCTTC.

This clonotype has just a few counts. The chain has TRBV4-3 and TRBJ1-1, with TRBD1 as a possible D gene (5 bases). This CDR3 is built from 14 residues. Germline loops: CDR1 LGHNA, CDR2 YSLEER. The germline V and J ends were trimmed by 4 bases and 7 bases, with 16 bases remaining between them. This CDR3 reads CASSRMAPTDEAFF. CDR3 in DNA: TGCGCCAGCAGCCGAATGGCCCCGACAGATGAAGCTTTCTTT.

The chain carries TRBV4-3 and TRBJ2-3; no reliable D call. The ends were cut back, 0 bases at V and 2 bases at J, with 12 bases in the middle. This CDR3 spans 16 amino acids. CDR1 LGHNA and CDR2 YSLEER come from the germline V gene. The DNA of the CDR3 is TGCGCCAGCAGCCAAGATCGGGCACCAGACACAGATACGCAGTATTTT. Translated, it gives CASSQDRAPDTDTQYF.

The rearrangement uses TRBV5-4 and TRBJ2-7, with a possible D match to TRBD1 (6 bases). Germline loops: CDR1 SGHNT, CDR2 YYREEE (reference sequence). The CDR3 consists of 16 residues. V was clipped by 4 bases and J by 2 bases, with 19 bases between them. The DNA for the CDR3 is TGTGCCAGCAGCCCGGAAGTAGGGACATTCACCTACGAGCAGTACTTC. Translated, it gives CASSPEVGTFTYEQYF.

This clonotype was counted between two and nine times. This chain links TRBV14 with TRBJ1-2; possibly TRBD1 for D (6 bases). Germline CDR1 and CDR2: SGHDN and FVKESK. The CDR3 has 13 amino acids. The V end lost 6 bases, the J end lost 6 bases, and 14 bases lay between the germline ends. The CDR3 bases are TGTGCCAGCAGGCGAACAGGGAGTCATGGCTACACCTTC. Its protein product is CASRRTGSHGYTF.

About this clonotype: At one of its ends the junction is not consistent with the germline gene, which may arise from a read error. J is TRBJ2-7 and V is TRBV28; TRBD1 aligns across 9 bases. Germline V gives CDR1 MDHEN, CDR2 SYDVKM. CDR3 length: 14 amino acids. The CDR3 region has the DNA TGTGCCAGCAGCTCCCACGGACAGGGGCCTCGGAGGGACTTC. Translation: CASSSHGQGPRRDF.

The gene calls are TRBV27 and TRBJ2-1; D is perhaps TRBD2 (6 bases). Germline values: CDR1 MNHEY, CDR2 SMNVEV (reference sequence). The CDR3 is 13 amino acids. V was shortened by 2 bases and J by 12 bases, with 14 bases between the two germline ends. The CDR3 DNA reads TGTGCCAGCAGTTTAGGGGGGACTGTCGGGCAGTTCTTC. This translates into CASSLGGTVGQFF.

This clonotype has only a few counts. CDR3 protein: CASSHGVSNEQFF. The CDR3 nucleotides are TGTGCCAGCAGTCACGGGGTCAGCAATGAGCAGTTCTTC. The chain has TRBV2 and TRBJ2-5; TRBD2 is a possible D gene (5 bases). TRBJ2-1 explains the end of the DNA better; the J call may be wrong. The V gene's germline CDR1 is SNHLY and CDR2 FYNNEI. The CDR3 contains 13 residues.

This clonotype appeared a few times. V usage is TRBV27 and J usage is TRBJ2-7; D remains ambiguous. CDR1 MNHEY and CDR2 SMNVEV come from the germline V gene (reference sequence). Trimming removed 6 bases from V and 0 bases from J, with 12 bases in between. The CDR3 runs to 14 residues. CDR3 protein: CASSRLTSSYEQYF. The CDR3 DNA sequence: TGTGCCAGCAGCCGACTGACAAGCTCCTACGAGCAGTACTTC.

The V and J genes are TRBV3-1 and TRBJ2-1; D might be TRBD2 (6 bases). The ends were cut back, 1 base at V and 3 bases at J, with 10 bases in the middle. Per germline, CDR1 LGHDT and CDR2 YNNKEL (reference sequence). This CDR3 has 15 residues. The CDR3 region is CASSQVMEGYNEQFF. The DNA for the CDR3 is TGTGCCAGCAGCCAAGTGATGGAGGGCTACAATGAGCAGTTCTTC.

CDR3 coding DNA: TGCAGTGCTAGAGATGCCCAAACTAGCGCAGATACGCAGTATTTT. This encodes CSARDAQTSADTQYF. The chain uses TRBV20-1 and TRBJ2-3, with 7 bases fitting TRBD2. The CDR3 has 15 residues. Looked up from germline, CDR1 is DFQATT and CDR2 is SNEGSKA (reference sequence). V shed 0 bases and J 4 bases; nucleotides not matched to a gene: 7.

For this clonotype: The junction and the germline gene differ at one end; a read error may be behind it. This chain connects TRBV7-8 to TRBJ1-1; D is ambiguous. From germline, CDR1 is SGHVS and CDR2 FQNEAQ. The CDR3 is 13 residues long. The CDR3 DNA sequence: TGTGCCGGCAGCTTTGATGTGAACACTGAAGCTTTCTTT. Amino acids: CAGSFDVNTEAFF. Full variable domain (outside the CDR3, taken from reference TRBV7-8 and TRBJ1-1): GAGVSQSPRYKVAKRGQDVALRCDPISGHVSLFWYQQALGQGPEFLTYFQNEAQLDKSGLPSDRFFAERPEGSVSTLKIQRTQQEDSAVYLCAGSFDVNTEAFFGQGTRLTVV.